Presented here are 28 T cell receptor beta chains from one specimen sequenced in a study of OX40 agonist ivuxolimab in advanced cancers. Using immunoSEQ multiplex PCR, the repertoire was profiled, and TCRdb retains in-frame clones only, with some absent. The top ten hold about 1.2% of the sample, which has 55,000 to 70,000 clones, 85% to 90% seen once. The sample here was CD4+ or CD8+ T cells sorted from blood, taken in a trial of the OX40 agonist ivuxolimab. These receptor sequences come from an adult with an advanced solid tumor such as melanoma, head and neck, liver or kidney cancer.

CDR3 nucleotide sequence: TGTGCCAGCAGCCTCCAACTTGGGGCAAGCAACACTGAAGCTTTCTTT. This sequence encodes CASSLQLGASNTEAFF. V gene TRBV5-8 combines with J gene TRBJ1-1, with a weak D call TRBD1 (5 bases). Germline-derived CDR1 and CDR2 are SGHTS and YDEGEE. Trimming cost V 4 bases and J 2 bases, with 18 bases left between them. CDR3 length equals 16 residues.

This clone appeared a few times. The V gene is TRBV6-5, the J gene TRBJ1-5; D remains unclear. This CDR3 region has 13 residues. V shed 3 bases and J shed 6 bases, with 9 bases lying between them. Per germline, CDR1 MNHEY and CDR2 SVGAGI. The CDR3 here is CASSYRSGQPQHF. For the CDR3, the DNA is TGTGCCAGCAGTTATAGATCTGGTCAGCCCCAGCATTTT.

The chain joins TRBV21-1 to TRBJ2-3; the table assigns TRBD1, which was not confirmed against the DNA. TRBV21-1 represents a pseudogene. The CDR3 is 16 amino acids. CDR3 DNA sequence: TGTGCCAGCAGCAAAGACGGCAGGGGGCACTCAGATACGCAGTATTTT. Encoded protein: CASSKDGRGHSDTQYF.

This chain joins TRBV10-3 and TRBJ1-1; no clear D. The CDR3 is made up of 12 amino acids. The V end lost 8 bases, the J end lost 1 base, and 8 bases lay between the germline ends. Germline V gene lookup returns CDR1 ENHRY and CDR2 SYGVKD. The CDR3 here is CAIGIQNTEAFF. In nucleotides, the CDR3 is TGTGCCATCGGTATTCAGAACACTGAAGCTTTCTTT.

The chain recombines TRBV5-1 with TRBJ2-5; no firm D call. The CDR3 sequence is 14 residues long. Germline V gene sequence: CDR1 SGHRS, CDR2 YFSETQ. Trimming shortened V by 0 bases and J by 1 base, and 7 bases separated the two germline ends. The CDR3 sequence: CASSLAGTQETQYF. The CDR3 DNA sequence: TGCGCCAGCAGCTTGGCAGGAACCCAAGAGACCCAGTACTTC.

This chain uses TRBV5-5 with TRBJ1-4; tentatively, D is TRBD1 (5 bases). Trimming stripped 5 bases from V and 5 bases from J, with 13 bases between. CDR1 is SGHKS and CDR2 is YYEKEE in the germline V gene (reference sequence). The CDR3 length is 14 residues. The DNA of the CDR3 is TGTGCCAGCAGTACGGGGCAGACAAATGAAAAACTGTTTTTT. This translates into CASSTGQTNEKLFF. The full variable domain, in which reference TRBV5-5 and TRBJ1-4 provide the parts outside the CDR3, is DAGVTQSPTHLIKTRGQQVTLRCSPISGHKSVSWYQQVLGQGPQFIFQYYEKEERGRGNFPDRFSARQFPNYSSELNVNALLLGDSALYLCASSTGQTNEKLFFGSGTQLSVL.

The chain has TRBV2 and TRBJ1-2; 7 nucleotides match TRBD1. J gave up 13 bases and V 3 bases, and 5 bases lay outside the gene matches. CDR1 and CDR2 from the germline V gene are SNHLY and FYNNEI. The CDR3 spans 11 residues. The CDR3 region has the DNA TGTGCCAGCAGTGAGGGGGACAGATGCACCTTC. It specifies CASSEGDRCTF.

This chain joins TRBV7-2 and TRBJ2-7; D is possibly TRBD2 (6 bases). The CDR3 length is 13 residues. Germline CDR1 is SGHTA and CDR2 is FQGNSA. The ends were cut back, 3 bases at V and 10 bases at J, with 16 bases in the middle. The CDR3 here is CASSFQPGTVQYF. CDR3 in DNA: TGTGCCAGCAGCTTCCAACCCGGGACTGTACAGTACTTC.

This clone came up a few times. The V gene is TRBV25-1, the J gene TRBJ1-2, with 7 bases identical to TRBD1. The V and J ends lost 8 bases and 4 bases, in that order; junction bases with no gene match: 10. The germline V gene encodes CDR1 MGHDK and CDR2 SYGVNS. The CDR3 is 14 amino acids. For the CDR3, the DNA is TGTGCCAGCCAGGGGGGCAGACGGGGCTATGGCTACACCTTC. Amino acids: CASQGGRRGYGYTF.

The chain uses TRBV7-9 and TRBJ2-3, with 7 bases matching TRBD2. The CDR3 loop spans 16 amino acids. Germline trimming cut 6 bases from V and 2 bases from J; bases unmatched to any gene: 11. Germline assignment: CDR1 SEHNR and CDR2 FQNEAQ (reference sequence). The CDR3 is CASSPIGGGVTDTQYF. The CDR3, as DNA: TGTGCCAGCAGTCCAATAGGCGGGGGAGTCACAGATACGCAGTATTTT. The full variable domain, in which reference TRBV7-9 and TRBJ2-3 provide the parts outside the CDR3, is DTGVSQNPRHKITKRGQNVTFRCDPISEHNRLYWYRQTLGQGPEFLTYFQNEAQLEKSRLLSDRFSAERPKGSFSTLEIQRTEQGDSAMYLCASSPIGGGVTDTQYFGPGTRLTVL.

CDR3 protein: CASSPGNYGYTF. The CDR3 coding sequence is TGTGCCAGCAGTCCAGGAAACTATGGCTACACCTTC. The chain combines TRBV2 with TRBJ1-2; no firm D call. V lost 5 bases and J lost 2, with 6 bases in between. Germline lookup yields CDR1 SNHLY and CDR2 FYNNEI. CDR3 size: 12 residues.

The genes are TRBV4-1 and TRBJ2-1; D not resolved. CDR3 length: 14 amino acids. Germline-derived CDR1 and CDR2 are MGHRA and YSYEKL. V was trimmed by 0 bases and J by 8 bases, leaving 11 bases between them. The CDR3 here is CASSQDPRKDEQFF. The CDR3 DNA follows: TGCGCCAGCAGCCAAGACCCTCGTAAGGATGAGCAGTTCTTC.

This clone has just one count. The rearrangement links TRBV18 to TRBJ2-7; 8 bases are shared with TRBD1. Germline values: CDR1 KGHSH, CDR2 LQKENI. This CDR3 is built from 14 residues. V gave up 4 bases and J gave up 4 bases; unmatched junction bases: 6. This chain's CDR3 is CASSRQGWGYEQYF. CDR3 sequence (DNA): TGTGCCAGCTCACGACAGGGGTGGGGGTACGAGCAGTACTTC.

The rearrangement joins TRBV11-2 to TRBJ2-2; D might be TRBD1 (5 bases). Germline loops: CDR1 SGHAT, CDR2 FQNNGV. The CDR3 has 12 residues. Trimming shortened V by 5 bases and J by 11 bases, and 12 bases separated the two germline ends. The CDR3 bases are TGTGCCAGCAGCCTGTTGGACATCGAGCTGTTTTTT. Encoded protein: CASSLLDIELFF.

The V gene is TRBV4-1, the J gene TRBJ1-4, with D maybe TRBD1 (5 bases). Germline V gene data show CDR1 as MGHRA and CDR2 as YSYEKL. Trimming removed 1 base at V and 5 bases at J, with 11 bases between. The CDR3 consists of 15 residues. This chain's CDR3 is CASSQGRDLNEKLFF. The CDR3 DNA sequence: TGCGCCAGCAGCCAAGGACGGGACCTAAATGAAAAACTGTTTTTT.

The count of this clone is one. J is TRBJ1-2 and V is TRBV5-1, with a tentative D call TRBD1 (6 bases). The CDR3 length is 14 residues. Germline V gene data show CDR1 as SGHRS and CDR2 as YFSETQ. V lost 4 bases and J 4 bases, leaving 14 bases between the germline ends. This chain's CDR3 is CASSHGQSGYGYTF. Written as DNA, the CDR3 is TGCGCCAGCAGCCACGGACAGTCTGGCTATGGCTACACCTTC.

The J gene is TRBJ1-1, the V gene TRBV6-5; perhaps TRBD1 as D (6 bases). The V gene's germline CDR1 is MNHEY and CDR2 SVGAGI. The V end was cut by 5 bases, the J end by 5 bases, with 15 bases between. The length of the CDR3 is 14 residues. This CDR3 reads CASSDTGTRTEAFF. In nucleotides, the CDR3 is TGTGCCAGCAGTGATACAGGGACGAGGACTGAAGCTTTCTTT.

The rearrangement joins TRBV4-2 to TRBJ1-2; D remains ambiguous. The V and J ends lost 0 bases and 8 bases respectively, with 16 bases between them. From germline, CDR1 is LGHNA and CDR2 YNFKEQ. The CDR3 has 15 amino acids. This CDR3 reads CASSQDTNTPQGYTF. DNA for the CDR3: TGTGCCAGCAGCCAAGATACGAACACGCCTCAGGGCTACACCTTC.

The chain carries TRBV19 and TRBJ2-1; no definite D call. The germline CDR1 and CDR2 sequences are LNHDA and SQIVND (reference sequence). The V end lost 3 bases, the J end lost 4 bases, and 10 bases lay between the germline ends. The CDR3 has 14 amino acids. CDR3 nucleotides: TGTGCCAGTAGTATGGGTCAGAGATACAATGAGCAGTTCTTC. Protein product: CASSMGQRYNEQFF.

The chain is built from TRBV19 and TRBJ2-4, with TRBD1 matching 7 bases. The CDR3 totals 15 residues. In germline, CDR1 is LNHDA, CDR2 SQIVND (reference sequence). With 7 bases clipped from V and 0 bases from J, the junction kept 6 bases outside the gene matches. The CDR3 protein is CASTQTGLAKNIQYF. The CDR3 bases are TGTGCCAGTACCCAGACAGGGCTAGCCAAAAACATTCAGTACTTC.

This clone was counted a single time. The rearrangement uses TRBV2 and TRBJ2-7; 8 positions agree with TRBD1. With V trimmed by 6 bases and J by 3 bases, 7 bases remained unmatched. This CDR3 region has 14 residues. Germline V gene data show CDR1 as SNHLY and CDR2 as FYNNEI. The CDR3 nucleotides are TGTGCCAGCAGGGTCCCGGGACAGGACTACGAGCAGTACTTC. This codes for CASRVPGQDYEQYF.

The CDR3 reads CASRTHRGGMNTEAFF. In DNA form, the CDR3 reads TGTGCCAGTAGAACCCACAGGGGAGGCATGAACACTGAAGCTTTCTTT. The V call is TRBV19, the J call TRBJ1-1, with TRBD1 identical over 7 bases. There are 16 residues in the CDR3. V lost 6 bases and J lost 0; bases outside the gene matches: 10. CDR1 is LNHDA, CDR2 SQIVND, per germline (reference sequence).

The CDR3 DNA reads TGCGCCAGCAGCTTGACTGGGGCTAGCTCCTACGAGCAGTACTTC. Amino acids: CASSLTGASSYEQYF. This chain connects TRBV5-1 to TRBJ2-7; tentative D call: TRBD1 (5 bases). V was clipped by 1 base and J by 0 bases, with 11 bases between them. The germline CDR1 and CDR2 sequences are SGHRS and YFSETQ. This CDR3 contains 15 residues.

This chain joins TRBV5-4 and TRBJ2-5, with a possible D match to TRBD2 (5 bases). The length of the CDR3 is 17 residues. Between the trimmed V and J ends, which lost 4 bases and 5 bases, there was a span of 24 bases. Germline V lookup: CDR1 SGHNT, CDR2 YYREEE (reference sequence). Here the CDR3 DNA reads TGTGCCAGCAGCCCCAGGAGTAGCGAGCACCTTGGTGAGACCCAGTACTTC. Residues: CASSPRSSEHLGETQYF.

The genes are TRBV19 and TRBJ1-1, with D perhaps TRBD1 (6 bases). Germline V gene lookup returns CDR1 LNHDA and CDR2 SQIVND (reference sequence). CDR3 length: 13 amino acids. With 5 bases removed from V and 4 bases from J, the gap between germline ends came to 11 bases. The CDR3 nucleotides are TGTGCCAGTAGTTTCGCAGGGGTCACTGAAGCTTTCTTT. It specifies CASSFAGVTEAFF.

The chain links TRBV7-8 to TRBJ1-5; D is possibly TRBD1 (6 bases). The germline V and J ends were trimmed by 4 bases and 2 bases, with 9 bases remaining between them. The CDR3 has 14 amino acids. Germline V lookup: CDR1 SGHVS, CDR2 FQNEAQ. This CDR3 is CASSSWTGNQPQHF. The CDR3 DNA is TGTGCCAGCAGCTCCTGGACAGGCAATCAGCCCCAGCATTTT.

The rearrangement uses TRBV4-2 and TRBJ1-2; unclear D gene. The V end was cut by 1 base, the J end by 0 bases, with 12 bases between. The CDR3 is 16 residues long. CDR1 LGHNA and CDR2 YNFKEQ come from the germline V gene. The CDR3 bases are TGTGCCAGCAGCCAAGTGAACCTCCCGGCTAACTATGGCTACACCTTC. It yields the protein CASSQVNLPANYGYTF.

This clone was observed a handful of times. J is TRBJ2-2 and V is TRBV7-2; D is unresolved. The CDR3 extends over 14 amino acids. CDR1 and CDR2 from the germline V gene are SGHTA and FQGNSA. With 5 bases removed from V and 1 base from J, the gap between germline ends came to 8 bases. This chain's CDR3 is CASSPIVNTGELFF. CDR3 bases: TGTGCCAGCAGCCCAATCGTGAACACCGGGGAGCTGTTTTTT.